These T cell receptor beta chains were read from a single sample in a study of shared clonotypes between healthy human individuals. Profiling relied on immunoSEQ multiplex PCR, and the TCRdb table lists in-frame clones only, not all of them. The profile shows about 510,000 clones, around 74% of them singletons. The specimen was PBMCs. These receptors originate from a woman in her thirties or forties in good health. Some clones in this sample may be carry-over from other donors' samples. Each CDR3 is given with its conserved first and last residue. The order of the fields is J gene, V gene, D gene, clone size, CDR3 protein, CDR3 DNA. A D gene is named only where the DNA matches it firmly. Clone size is stated in some rows and not others, as once, few, many or a class when expanded.

TRBJ1-3	TRBV6-6	NA	NA	CASRNGGASGNTIYF	TGTGCCAGCAGAAACGGGGGGGCCTCCGGAAACACCATATATTTT
TRBJ2-5	TRBV18	TRBD2	NA	CASSPPGGLAREAQYF	TGTGCCAGCTCACCACCGGGAGGATTAGCCCGGGAGGCCCAGTACTTC
TRBJ2-5	TRBV28	TRBD2	NA	CASSFGSSGSTQYF	TGTGCCAGCAGTTTTGGGTCTAGCGGGTCGACCCAGTACTTC
TRBJ2-4	TRBV2	NA	NA	CASSEIRGKNIQYF	TGTGCCAGCAGTGAAATCCGGGGAAAAAACATTCAGTACTTC
TRBJ1-5	TRBV28	NA	few	CASSPPEGRSNQPQHF	TGTGCCAGCAGCCCCCCCGAGGGGCGAAGCAATCAGCCCCAGCATTTT
TRBJ2-7	TRBV6-5	TRBD1	few	CASSPGTGYEQYF	TGTGCCAGCAGCCCCGGGACAGGGTACGAGCAGTACTTC
TRBJ1-1	TRBV25-1	NA	NA	CASRGTGLDTEAFF	TGTGCCAGCAGGGGAACAGGGTTGGACACTGAAGCTTTCTTT
TRBJ2-1	TRBV2	TRBD2	NA	CASSEALAGKNEQFF	TGTGCCAGCAGTGAAGCCCTAGCGGGTAAAAATGAGCAGTTCTTC
TRBJ2-1	TRBV6-4	TRBD2	NA	CASRRGERANEQFF	TGTGCCAGCCGACGGGGGGAGCGGGCGAATGAGCAGTTCTTC
TRBJ2-1	TRBV9	NA	NA	CASSVEGAISNEQFF	TGTGCCAGCAGCGTTGAGGGAGCAATCTCCAATGAGCAGTTCTTC
TRBJ2-5	TRBV27	TRBD1	NA	CASSRPGQGTETQYF	TGTGCCAGCAGTCGGCCGGGACAGGGTACGGAGACCCAGTACTTC
TRBJ1-3	TRBV29-1	TRBD1	NA	CSATGGSGNTIYF	TGCAGCGCTACAGGGGGCTCTGGAAACACCATATATTTT
TRBJ1-1	TRBV6-4	NA	NA	CASSEGEGTEAFF	TGTGCCAGCAGTGAGGGGGAGGGAACTGAAGCTTTCTTT
TRBJ2-3	TRBV19	NA	NA	CASSLGLADTQYF	TGTGCCAGTAGTCTTGGACTGGCAGATACGCAGTATTTT
TRBJ1-6	TRBV6-5	NA	NA	CASSYAPARYNSPLHF	TGTGCCAGCAGTTACGCGCCCGCTCGCTATAATTCACCCCTCCACTTT
TRBJ2-7	TRBV7-2	TRBD1	NA	CASSIMRDSYEQYF	TGTGCCAGCAGCATTATGAGGGACAGCTACGAGCAGTACTTC
TRBJ2-6	TRBV9	TRBD1	NA	CASSLTGDGANVLTF	TGTGCCAGCAGCCTAACAGGGGATGGGGCCAACGTCCTGACTTTC
TRBJ2-5	TRBV25-1	NA	NA	CASRSDQETQYF	TGTGCCAGCAGGTCGGACCAAGAGACCCAGTACTTC
TRBJ1-1	TRBV5-6	TRBD1	NA	CASSSPGQGHTEAFF	TGTGCCAGCAGCTCCCCGGGACAGGGGCATACTGAAGCTTTCTTT
TRBJ1-3	TRBV5-6	TRBD1	NA	CASGSQGELGNTIYF	TGTGCCAGCGGTTCACAGGGGGAACTTGGAAACACCATATATTTT
TRBJ2-7	TRBV11-2	NA	NA	CASSLLVGGTYEQYF	TGTGCCAGCAGCTTACTAGTAGGGGGGACCTACGAGCAGTACTTC
TRBJ2-2	TRBV6-4	NA	few	CASSVIRYNTGELFF	TGTGCCAGCAGTGTTATCAGATACAACACCGGGGAGCTGTTTTTT
TRBJ2-7	TRBV11-1	TRBD1	NA	CASSRGQGGTYEQYF	TGTGCCAGCAGCCGAGGACAGGGGGGAACCTACGAGCAGTACTTC
TRBJ2-3	TRBV19	NA	few	CASSIVVGGSDTQYF	TGTGCCAGTAGTATCGTTGTAGGTGGCTCAGATACGCAGTATTTT
TRBJ2-1	TRBV19	TRBD2	NA	CASSTIAGTNEQFF	TGTGCCAGTAGTACCATAGCGGGAACGAATGAGCAGTTCTTC
TRBJ2-1	TRBV10-2	NA	NA	CASREGKQGEQFF	TGCGCCAGCAGGGAAGGGAAGCAGGGTGAGCAGTTCTTC
TRBJ2-1	TRBV11-2	NA	NA	CASTLQGPYNEQFF	TGTGCCAGCACCCTCCAGGGTCCCTACAATGAGCAGTTCTTC
TRBJ2-7	TRBV7-2	NA	NA	CASTASPAGPYEQYF	TGTGCCAGCACCGCTAGCCCCGCGGGGCCCTACGAGCAGTACTTC
TRBJ2-7	TRBV27	NA	NA	CASWGSGSEQYF	TGTGCCAGCTGGGGCTCGGGGTCCGAGCAGTACTTC
TRBJ1-5	TRBV7-6	NA	NA	CASSLLSADNSNQPQHF	TGTGCCAGCAGCTTACTATCAGCTGACAATAGCAATCAGCCCCAGCATTTT
TRBJ2-6	TRBV9	TRBD2	few	CASSGTLAGGIGANVLTF	TGTGCCAGCAGCGGCACACTAGCGGGAGGGATTGGGGCCAACGTCCTGACTTTC
TRBJ1-5	TRBV7-6	NA	once	CASSFQAGGNQPQHF	TGTGCCAGCAGCTTTCAGGCGGGTGGGAATCAGCCCCAGCATTTT
TRBJ2-7	TRBV6-6	TRBD2	once	CASSYSGGLGYEQYF	TGTGCCAGCAGTTACTCGGGAGGGCTAGGGTACGAGCAGTACTTC
TRBJ2-3	TRBV5-1	TRBD2	NA	CASSPGLATDTQYF	TGCGCCAGCAGCCCGGGACTAGCCACAGATACGCAGTATTTT
TRBJ2-1	TRBV5-1	TRBD1	few	CASSLGTGNNEQFF	TGCGCCAGCAGCTTGGGGACAGGGAACAATGAGCAGTTCTTC
TRBJ2-7	TRBV9	NA	NA	CASSPTSYLSSYEQYF	TGTGCCAGCAGCCCCACCAGCTATTTGAGTTCCTACGAGCAGTACTTC
TRBJ1-4	TRBV7-2	NA	NA	CASSAARGAQTNEKLFF	TGTGCCAGCAGCGCGGCCCGGGGCGCTCAGACTAATGAAAAACTGTTTTTT
TRBJ2-3	TRBV11-2	NA	once	CASSLSGSRDTQYF	TGTGCCAGCAGCTTAAGTGGGAGTCGAGATACGCAGTATTTT
TRBJ2-7	TRBV2	NA	NA	CASSEGVYEQYF	TGTGCCAGCAGTGAGGGTGTCTACGAGCAGTACTTC
TRBJ1-1	TRBV30	NA	NA	CAWQGQPGTEAFF	TGTGCCTGGCAAGGACAGCCGGGCACTGAAGCTTTCTTT
TRBJ2-7	TRBV19	NA	NA	CASSPPVPGTESYEQYF	TGTGCCAGTAGTCCTCCCGTACCTGGGACTGAATCCTACGAGCAGTACTTC
TRBJ1-3	TRBV11-2	NA	NA	CASRRLSAADSGNTIYF	TGTGCCAGCAGGAGGTTGTCGGCAGCGGACTCTGGAAACACCATATATTTT
TRBJ1-2	TRBV6-1	TRBD1	NA	CASSERGTGVSGYTF	TGTGCCAGCAGTGAACGGGGGACAGGGGTTTCGGGCTACACCTTC
TRBJ2-7	TRBV30	NA	few	CASDPGTNSYEQYF	TGTGCCTCCGATCCCGGGACCAACTCCTACGAGCAGTACTTC
TRBJ2-7	TRBV5-1	TRBD1	NA	CASSLTFQGGGSYEQYF	TGCGCCAGCAGCTTAACCTTCCAAGGGGGCGGCTCCTACGAGCAGTACTTC
TRBJ1-1	TRBV7-3	NA	few	CASSYDLNTEAFF	TGTGCCAGCAGCTACGATTTGAACACTGAAGCTTTCTTT
TRBJ1-1	TRBV30	NA	NA	CAWSGEWNTEAFF	TGTGCCTGGAGTGGAGAATGGAACACTGAAGCTTTCTTT
TRBJ2-7	TRBV9	TRBD2	NA	CASSPAGIPYEQYF	TGTGCCAGCAGCCCAGCGGGGATCCCCTACGAGCAGTACTTC
TRBJ2-7	TRBV5-5	TRBD1	NA	CASSLGQGSVYEQYF	TGTGCCAGCAGCTTGGGACAGGGATCTGTCTACGAGCAGTACTTC
TRBJ2-7	TRBV7-2	NA	NA	CASSLRHFYEQYF	TGTGCCAGCAGCTTAAGACATTTCTACGAGCAGTACTTC
TRBJ2-7	TRBV28	NA	NA	CASSFGGAKSYEQYF	TGTGCCAGCAGTTTTGGGGGAGCTAAATCCTACGAGCAGTACTTC
TRBJ2-7	TRBV16	TRBD2	NA	CASSLDRAGGHEQYF	TGTGCCAGCAGCTTAGATAGAGCGGGAGGCCACGAGCAGTACTTC
TRBJ2-3	TRBV9	TRBD1	NA	CASSVEQGRTDTQYF	TGTGCCAGCAGCGTAGAACAGGGGCGCACAGATACGCAGTATTTT
TRBJ1-2	TRBV18	NA	NA	CASSPREGNGYTF	TGTGCCAGCTCCCCACGGGAGGGGAATGGCTACACCTTC
TRBJ1-5	TRBV5-1	NA	once	CASSLGQSGDQPQHF	TGCGCCAGCAGTCTTGGACAGTCGGGCGATCAGCCCCAGCATTTT
TRBJ2-3	TRBV15	NA	once	CATSRDSPDTQYF	TGTGCCACCAGCAGAGATTCCCCAGATACGCAGTATTTT
TRBJ2-1	TRBV7-2	TRBD2	NA	CASSLSTSGRHRDEQFF	TGTGCCAGCAGCTTATCGACTAGCGGGAGGCACCGCGATGAGCAGTTCTTC